This T cell receptor (beta chain) was found in a study of control samples from healthy donors and cancer patients (dated by TCRdb to the early 2020s). The V and J ends are trimmed by 8 bases and 10 bases, leaving 18 bases between them. CDR1 and CDR2, per the germline V gene (reference sequence), are MNHNY and SVGAGI. The CDR3 has 13 amino acids, counting the end cysteine and phenylalanine. The CDR3 DNA has 39 bases and is translated from base 1. This clone appeared a single time. Its antigen is not yet known. Base qualities are missing; no much larger clone stands one base away. Library preparation was by the immunoSEQ multiplex PCR assay. Here the immuneACCESS table is served through TCRdb, limited to in-frame sequences with V and J called. Missing clones are a known gap in these copies; in checked studies unresolved V genes cover under half, and the rest lacks a known reason. This sample is represented by about 100,000 clones; 85% of them were singletons. The leading ten clones occupy 19% of the sample.

Recombination joined TRBV6-6 with TRBJ1-3, with TRBD1 perhaps the D gene, on 6 matching bases. The sequence derives from a young man in good health. The sequenced sample consisted of blood. The DNA sequence follows: TGTGCCAGCGGGGCAGGGGCAAGTTGGACCATATATTTT. Its protein is CASGAGASWTIYF.